This T cell receptor beta chain was profiled in a study of blood T cell repertoires in COVID-19. Methods used by the authors: From reference gene primer amplification, estimates of nucleated cell counts were derived. Profiling relied on immunoSEQ multiplex PCR, and the TCRdb table lists in-frame clones only, not all of them. The V and J calls and the clone size are those of that table, but D and trimming were determined from the DNA. Of about 160,000 clones in the sample, less than 85% are singletons; the top ten hold approximately 7%. The CDR3 consists of 12 residues. Germline V gives CDR1 LNHDA, CDR2 SQIVND (reference sequence). Deletions cut 5 bases from V and 6 bases from J, with 8 bases between.

This TCR came from a woman aged 40 to 50 with COVID-19, enrolled during active disease. Specimen: peripheral blood. V is TRBV19 and J is TRBJ2-1; D remains ambiguous. The CDR3 DNA sequence: TGTGCCAGTAGTGAGACATTCAATGAGCAGTTCTTC. Residues: CASSETFNEQFF.